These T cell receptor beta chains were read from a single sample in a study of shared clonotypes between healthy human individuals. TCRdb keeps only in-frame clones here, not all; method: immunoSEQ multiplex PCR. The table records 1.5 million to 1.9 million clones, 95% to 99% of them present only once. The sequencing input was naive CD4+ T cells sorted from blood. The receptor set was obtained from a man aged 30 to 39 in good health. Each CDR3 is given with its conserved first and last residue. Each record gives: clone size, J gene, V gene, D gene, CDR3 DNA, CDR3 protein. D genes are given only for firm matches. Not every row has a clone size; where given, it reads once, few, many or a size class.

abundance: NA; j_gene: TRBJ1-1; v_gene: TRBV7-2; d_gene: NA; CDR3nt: TGTGCCAGCAGCTTAGTTGGTCGCACTTTGGGGACTGAAGCTTTCTTT; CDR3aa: CASSLVGRTLGTEAFF
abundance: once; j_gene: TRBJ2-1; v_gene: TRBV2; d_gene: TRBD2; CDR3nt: TGTGCCAGCAGGGGCGTAGCGGGGGGCTACAATGAGCAGTTCTTC; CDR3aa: CASRGVAGGYNEQFF
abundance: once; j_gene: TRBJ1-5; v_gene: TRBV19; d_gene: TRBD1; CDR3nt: TGTGCCAGTATGAACAGGGGACAGCCCCAGCATTTT; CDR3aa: CASMNRGQPQHF
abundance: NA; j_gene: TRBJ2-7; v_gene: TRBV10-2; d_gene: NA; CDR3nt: TGCGCCAGCAGTGGGCCAACCGGGAGTTATGACGAGCAGTACTTC; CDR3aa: CASSGPTGSYDEQYF
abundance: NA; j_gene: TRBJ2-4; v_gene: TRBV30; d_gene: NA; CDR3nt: TGTGCCTGGAGTGAGGGGGGGCCGGCAAACATTCAGTACTTC; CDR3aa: CAWSEGGPANIQYF
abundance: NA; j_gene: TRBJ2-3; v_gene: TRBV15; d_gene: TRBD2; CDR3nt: TGTGCCACCAGCGCTAGCGGGATAGCAGATACGCAGTATTTT; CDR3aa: CATSASGIADTQYF
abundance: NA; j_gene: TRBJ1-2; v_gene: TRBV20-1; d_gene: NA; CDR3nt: TGCAGTGCCCGTATCGGTTATGGCTACACCTTC; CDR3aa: CSARIGYGYTF
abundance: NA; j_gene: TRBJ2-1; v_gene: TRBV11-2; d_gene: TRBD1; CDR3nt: TGTGCCAGCAGCTTAGAATCACCGGGACAGGGTCGCCGTGAGCAGTTCTTC; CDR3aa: CASSLESPGQGRREQFF
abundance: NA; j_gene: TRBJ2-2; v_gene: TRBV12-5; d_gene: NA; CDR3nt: TGTGCTAGTTCAGGGAACACCGGGGAGCTGTTTTTT; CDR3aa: CASSGNTGELFF
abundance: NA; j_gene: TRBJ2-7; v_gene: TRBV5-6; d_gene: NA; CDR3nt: TGTGCCAGCAGCTTGGCCACTACCTACGAGCAGTACTTC; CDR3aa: CASSLATTYEQYF
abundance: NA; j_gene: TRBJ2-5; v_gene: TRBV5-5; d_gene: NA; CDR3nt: TGTGCCAGCAGCTTTTACTGGGGCACGGAGACCCAGTACTTC; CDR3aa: CASSFYWGTETQYF
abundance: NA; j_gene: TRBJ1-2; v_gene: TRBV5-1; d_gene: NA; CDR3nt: TGCGCCAGCAGCTTGGTCGCGGCAGGGGATGGCTACACCTTC; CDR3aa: CASSLVAAGDGYTF
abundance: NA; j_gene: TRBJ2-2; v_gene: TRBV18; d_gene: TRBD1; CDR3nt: TGTGCCAGCTCACCACCCAGGGGGCGTATAGCCGGGGAGCTGTTTTTT; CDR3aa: CASSPPRGRIAGELFF
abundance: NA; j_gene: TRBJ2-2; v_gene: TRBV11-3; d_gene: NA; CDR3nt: TGTGCCAGCAGCCTAACAGGAACCAACACCGGGGAGCTGTTTTTT; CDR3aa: CASSLTGTNTGELFF
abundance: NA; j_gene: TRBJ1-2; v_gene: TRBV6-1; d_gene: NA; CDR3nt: TGTGCCAGCAGTGAAGCGGGGTTCAGAAGAGATGGCTACACCTTC; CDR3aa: CASSEAGFRRDGYTF
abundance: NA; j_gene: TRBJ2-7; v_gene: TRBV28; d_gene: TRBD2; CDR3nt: TGTGCCAGCAGTTTCGTCAGCGGGAGTTACGAGCAGTACTTC; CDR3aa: CASSFVSGSYEQYF
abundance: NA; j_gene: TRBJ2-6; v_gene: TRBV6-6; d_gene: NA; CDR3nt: TGTGCCAGCAGTGGCCGGGGTGGCTCTGGGGCCAACGTCCTGACTTTC; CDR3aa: CASSGRGGSGANVLTF
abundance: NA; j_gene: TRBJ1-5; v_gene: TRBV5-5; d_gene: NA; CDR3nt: TGTGCCAGCAGCCGCACAGGGAAACAGCCCCAGCATTTT; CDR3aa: CASSRTGKQPQHF
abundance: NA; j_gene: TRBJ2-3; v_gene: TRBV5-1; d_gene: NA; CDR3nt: TGCGCCAGCAGCTTGTACGTTTCTAGCACAGATACGCAGTATTTT; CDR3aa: CASSLYVSSTDTQYF
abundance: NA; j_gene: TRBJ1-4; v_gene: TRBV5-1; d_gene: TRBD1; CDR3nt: TGCGCCAGCAGCTCTTACCGACAGGGTTTGGCAACTAATGAAAAACTGTTTTTT; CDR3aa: CASSSYRQGLATNEKLFF
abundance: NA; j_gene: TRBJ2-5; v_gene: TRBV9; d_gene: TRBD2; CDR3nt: TGTGCCAGCAGCGTAACTAGCGGGAGCCCCCAGTACTTC; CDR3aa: CASSVTSGSPQYF
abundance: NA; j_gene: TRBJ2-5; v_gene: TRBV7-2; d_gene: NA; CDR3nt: TGTGCCAGCAGCTTAGAACTAGTGGGAGGAAGGGAGACCCAGTACTTC; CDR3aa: CASSLELVGGRETQYF
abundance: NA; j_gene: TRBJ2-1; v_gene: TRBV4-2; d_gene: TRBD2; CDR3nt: TGTGCCAGCAGCCAAGATTGGGAGTGGGAGGGCTACAATGAGCAGTTCTTC; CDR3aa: CASSQDWEWEGYNEQFF
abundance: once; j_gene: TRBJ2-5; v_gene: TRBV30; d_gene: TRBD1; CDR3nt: TGTGCCCGAAAACGGGACAGGGTCTCCCCGCAACCGGGGCATGAACAAGAGACCCAGTACTTC; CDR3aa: CARKRDRVSPQPGHEQETQYF
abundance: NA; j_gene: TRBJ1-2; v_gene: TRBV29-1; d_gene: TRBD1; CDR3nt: TGCAGCGCTGGATCACAGGGGGCAGGCGTCGGCTACACCTTC; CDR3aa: CSAGSQGAGVGYTF
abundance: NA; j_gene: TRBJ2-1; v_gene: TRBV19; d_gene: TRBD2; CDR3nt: TGTGCCAGTAGTATAGGCGGGAGGCCCTACAATGAGCAGTTCTTC; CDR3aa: CASSIGGRPYNEQFF
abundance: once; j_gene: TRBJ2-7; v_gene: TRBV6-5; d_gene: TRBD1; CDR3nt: TGTGCCAGCAGTTACGAAGGGCAGGGGGTGTCCTACGAGCAGTACTTC; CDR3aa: CASSYEGQGVSYEQYF
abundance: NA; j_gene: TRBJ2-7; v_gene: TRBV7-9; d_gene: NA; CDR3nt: TGTGCCAGCAGCTTAGAGTCACCAGTCTACGAGCAGTACTTC; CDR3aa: CASSLESPVYEQYF